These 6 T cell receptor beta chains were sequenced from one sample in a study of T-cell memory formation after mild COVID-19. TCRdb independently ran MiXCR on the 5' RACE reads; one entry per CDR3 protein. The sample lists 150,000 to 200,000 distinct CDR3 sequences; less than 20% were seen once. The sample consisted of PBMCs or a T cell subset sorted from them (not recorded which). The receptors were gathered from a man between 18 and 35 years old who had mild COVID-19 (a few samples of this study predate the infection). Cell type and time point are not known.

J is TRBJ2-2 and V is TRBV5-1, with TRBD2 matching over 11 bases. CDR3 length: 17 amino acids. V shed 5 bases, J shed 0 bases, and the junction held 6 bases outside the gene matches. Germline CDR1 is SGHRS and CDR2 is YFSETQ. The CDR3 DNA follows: TGCGCCAGCAGAAGCCCTAGCGGGGGGTCGAACACCGGGGAGCTGTTTTTT. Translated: CASRSPSGGSNTGELFF.

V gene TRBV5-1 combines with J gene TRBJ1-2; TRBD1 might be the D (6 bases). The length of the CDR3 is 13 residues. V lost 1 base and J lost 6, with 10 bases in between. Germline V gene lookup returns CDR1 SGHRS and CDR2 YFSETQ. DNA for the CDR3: TGCGCCAGCAGCTTGATAACAGGGCATGGCTACACCTTC. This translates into CASSLITGHGYTF. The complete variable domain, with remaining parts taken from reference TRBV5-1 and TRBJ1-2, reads KAGVTQTPRYLIKTRGQQVTLSCSPISGHRSVSWYQQTPGQGLQFLFEYFSETQRNKGNFPGRFSGRQFSNSRSEMNVSTLELGDSALYLCASSLITGHGYTFGSGTRLTVV.

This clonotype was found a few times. CDR3 DNA: TGTGCCAGCAGCTCGCAGGTCATGGGGGGCGAAGAGACCCAGTACTTC. Protein product: CASSSQVMGGEETQYF. The rearrangement links TRBV7-2 to TRBJ2-5, with D perhaps given as TRBD1 or TRBD2 (6 bases each). The CDR3 is made up of 16 amino acids. The V end was cut by 4 bases, the J end by 3 bases, with 18 bases between. The germline V gene encodes CDR1 SGHTA and CDR2 FQGNSA. Full variable domain (outside the CDR3, taken from reference TRBV7-2 and TRBJ2-5): GAGVSQSPSNKVTEKGKDVELRCDPISGHTALYWYRQSLGQGLEFLIYFQGNSAPDKSGLPSDRFSAERTGGSVSTLTIQRTQQEDSAVYLCASSSQVMGGEETQYFGPGTRLLVL.

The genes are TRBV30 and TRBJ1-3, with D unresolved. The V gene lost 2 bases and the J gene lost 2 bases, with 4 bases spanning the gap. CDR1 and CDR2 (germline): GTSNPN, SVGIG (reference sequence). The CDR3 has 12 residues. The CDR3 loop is CAWSTTGNTIYF. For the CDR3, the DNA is TGTGCCTGGAGTACAACTGGAAACACCATATATTTT.

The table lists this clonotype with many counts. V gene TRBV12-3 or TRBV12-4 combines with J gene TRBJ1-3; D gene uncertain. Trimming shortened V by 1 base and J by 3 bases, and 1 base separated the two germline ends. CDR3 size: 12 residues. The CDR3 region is CASSLGGNTIYF. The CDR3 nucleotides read TGTGCCAGCAGTTTAGGTGGAAACACCATATATTTT.

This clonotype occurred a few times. The CDR3: CASSPRGANTEAFF. In DNA form, the CDR3 reads TGCGCCAGCAGCCCCCGGGGAGCGAACACTGAAGCTTTCTTT. The rearrangement joins TRBV5-1 to TRBJ1-1, with D unclear. CDR3 size: 14 residues. Trimming cost V 4 bases and J 1 base, with 11 bases left between them. Germline CDR1 SGHRS, CDR2 YFSETQ.